This T cell receptor (beta chain) appears in the sequencing data of a study of Ad26.COV2.S vaccination and SARS-CoV-2 variants. Profiling relied on immunoSEQ multiplex PCR, and the TCRdb table lists in-frame clones only, not all of them. Of approximately 350,000 clones detected, about nine tenths appear once; the ten largest clones hold around 3.6%. The treatment denotes: roughly 20 received Ad26.COV2.S at low or high dose, single or two shots; 5 received placebo; per-sample allocation not given. Sampling happened 63 days after the first vaccine or placebo injection. This CDR3 contains 17 residues. Germline CDR1 and CDR2: SGHAT and FQNNGV. With V trimmed by 4 bases and J by 6 bases, 6 bases remained unmatched.

The receptor comes from a person aged 18-65 years who received the Ad26.COV2.S COVID-19 vaccine or a placebo. Specimen: peripheral blood, collected in a trial of Ad26.COV2.S vaccine versus placebo. This chain connects TRBV11-2 to TRBJ2-1; 16 nucleotides line up with TRBD2. The CDR3 loop is CASSSTGTSGGANEQFF. Written as DNA, the CDR3 is TGTGCCAGCAGCTCAACCGGGACTAGCGGGGGGGCCAATGAGCAGTTCTTC.